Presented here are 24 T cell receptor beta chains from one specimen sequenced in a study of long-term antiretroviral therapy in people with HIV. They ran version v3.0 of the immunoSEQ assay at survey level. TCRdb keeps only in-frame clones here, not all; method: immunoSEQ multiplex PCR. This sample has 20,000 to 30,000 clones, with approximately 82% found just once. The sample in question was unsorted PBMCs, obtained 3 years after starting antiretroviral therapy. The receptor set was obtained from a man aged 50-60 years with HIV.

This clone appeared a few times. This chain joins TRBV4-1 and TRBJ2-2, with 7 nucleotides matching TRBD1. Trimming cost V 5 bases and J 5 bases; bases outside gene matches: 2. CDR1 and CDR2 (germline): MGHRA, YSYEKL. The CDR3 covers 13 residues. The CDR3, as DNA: TGCGCCAGCAGCGAGGGGGCGACCGGGGAGCTGTTTTTT. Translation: CASSEGATGELFF.

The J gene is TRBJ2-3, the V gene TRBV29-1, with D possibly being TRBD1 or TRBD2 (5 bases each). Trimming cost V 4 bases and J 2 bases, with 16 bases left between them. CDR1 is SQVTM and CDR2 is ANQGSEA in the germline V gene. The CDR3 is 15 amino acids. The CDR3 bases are TGCAGCGTTGGCGCCAGTGGGGGTTACACAGATACGCAGTATTTT. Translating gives CSVGASGGYTDTQYF.

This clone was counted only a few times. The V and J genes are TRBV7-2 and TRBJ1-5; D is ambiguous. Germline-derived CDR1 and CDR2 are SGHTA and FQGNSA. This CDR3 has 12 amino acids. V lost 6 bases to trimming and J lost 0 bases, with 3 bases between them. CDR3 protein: CASSDSNQPQHF. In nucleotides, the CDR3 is TGTGCCAGCAGTGATAGCAATCAGCCCCAGCATTTT. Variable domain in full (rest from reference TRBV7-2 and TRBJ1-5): GAGVSQSPSNKVTEKGKDVELRCDPISGHTALYWYRQSLGQGLEFLIYFQGNSAPDKSGLPSDRFSAERTGGSVSTLTIQRTQQEDSAVYLCASSDSNQPQHFGDGTRLSIL.

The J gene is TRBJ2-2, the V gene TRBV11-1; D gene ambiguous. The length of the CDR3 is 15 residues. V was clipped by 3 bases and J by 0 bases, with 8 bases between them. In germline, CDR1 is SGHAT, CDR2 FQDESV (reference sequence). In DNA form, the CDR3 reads TGTGCCAGCAGCTTTTTAGAGGCGAACACCGGGGAGCTGTTTTTT. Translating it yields CASSFLEANTGELFF.

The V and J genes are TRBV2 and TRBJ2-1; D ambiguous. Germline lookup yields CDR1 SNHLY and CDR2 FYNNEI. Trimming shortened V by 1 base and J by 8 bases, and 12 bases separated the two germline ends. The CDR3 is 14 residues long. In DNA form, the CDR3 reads TGTGCCAGCAGTGAAGATTGGACGTACGATGAGCAGTTCTTC. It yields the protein CASSEDWTYDEQFF.

The CDR3, as DNA: TGCGCCAGCAGCTTAAAATACACCGGGGAGCTGTTTTTT. This encodes CASSLKYTGELFF. The gene calls are TRBV5-1 and TRBJ2-2; D is undetermined. Deletions cut 2 bases from V and 3 bases from J, with 5 bases between. The CDR3 has 13 amino acids. CDR1 is SGHRS and CDR2 is YFSETQ in the germline V gene.

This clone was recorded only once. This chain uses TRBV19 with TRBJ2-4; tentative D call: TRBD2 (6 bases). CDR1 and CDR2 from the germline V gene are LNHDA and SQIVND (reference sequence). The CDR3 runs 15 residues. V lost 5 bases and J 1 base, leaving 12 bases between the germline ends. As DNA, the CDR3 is TGTGCCAGTAGTGGCGGTCGGGGGGCCAAAAACATTCAGTACTTC. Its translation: CASSGGRGAKNIQYF.

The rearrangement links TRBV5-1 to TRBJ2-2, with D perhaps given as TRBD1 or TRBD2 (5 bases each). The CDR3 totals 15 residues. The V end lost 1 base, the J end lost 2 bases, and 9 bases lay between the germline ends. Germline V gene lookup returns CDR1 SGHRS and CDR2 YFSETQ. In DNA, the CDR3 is TGCGCCAGCAGCTTGCAGGGAGAAAACACCGGGGAGCTGTTTTTT. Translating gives CASSLQGENTGELFF.

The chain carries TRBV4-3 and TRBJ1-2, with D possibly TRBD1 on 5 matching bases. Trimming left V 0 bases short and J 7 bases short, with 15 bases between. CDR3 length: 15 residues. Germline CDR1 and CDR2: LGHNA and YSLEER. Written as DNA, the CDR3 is TGCGCCAGCAGCCAAGAACCGGCGACAGTCCGTGGCTACACCTTC. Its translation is CASSQEPATVRGYTF.

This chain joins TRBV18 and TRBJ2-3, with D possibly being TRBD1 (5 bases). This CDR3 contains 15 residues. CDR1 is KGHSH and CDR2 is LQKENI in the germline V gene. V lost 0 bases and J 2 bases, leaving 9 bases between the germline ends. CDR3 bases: TGTGCCAGCTCACCACCCCAGGGAATCACAGATACGCAGTATTTT. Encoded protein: CASSPPQGITDTQYF.

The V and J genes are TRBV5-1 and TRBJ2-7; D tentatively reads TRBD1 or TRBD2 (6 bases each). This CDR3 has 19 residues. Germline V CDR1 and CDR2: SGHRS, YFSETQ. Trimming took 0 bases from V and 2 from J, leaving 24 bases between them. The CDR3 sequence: CASSLGPGAGGRRPYEQYF. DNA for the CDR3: TGCGCCAGCAGCTTGGGCCCAGGGGCCGGGGGCCGCCGTCCCTACGAGCAGTACTTC.

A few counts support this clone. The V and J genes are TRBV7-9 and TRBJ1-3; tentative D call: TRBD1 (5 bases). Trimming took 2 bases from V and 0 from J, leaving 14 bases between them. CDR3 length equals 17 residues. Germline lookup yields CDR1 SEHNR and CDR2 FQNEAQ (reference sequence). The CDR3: CASSLRQHQFSGNTIYF. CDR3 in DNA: TGTGCCAGCAGCTTACGACAGCACCAATTCTCTGGAAACACCATATATTTT.

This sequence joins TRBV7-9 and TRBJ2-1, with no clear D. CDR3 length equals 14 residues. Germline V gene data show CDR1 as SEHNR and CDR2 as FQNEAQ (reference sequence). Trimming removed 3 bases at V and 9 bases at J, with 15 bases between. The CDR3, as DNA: TGTGCCAGCAGCTTGCTCGAGAATGTAGGTGAGCAGTTCTTC. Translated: CASSLLENVGEQFF.

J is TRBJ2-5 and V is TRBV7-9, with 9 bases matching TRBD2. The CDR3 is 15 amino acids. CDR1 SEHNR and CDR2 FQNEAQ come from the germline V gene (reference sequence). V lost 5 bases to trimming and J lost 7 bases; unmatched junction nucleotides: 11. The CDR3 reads CASSPRGLAGPTQYF. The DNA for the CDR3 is TGTGCCAGCAGCCCAAGGGGTCTAGCGGGGCCGACCCAGTACTTC.

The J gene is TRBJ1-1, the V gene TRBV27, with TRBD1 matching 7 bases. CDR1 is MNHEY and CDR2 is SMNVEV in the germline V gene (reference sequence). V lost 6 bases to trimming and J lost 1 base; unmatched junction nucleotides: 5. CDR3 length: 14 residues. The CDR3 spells CASRQTGTNTEAFF. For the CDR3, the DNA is TGTGCCAGCAGACAGACAGGGACGAACACTGAAGCTTTCTTT.

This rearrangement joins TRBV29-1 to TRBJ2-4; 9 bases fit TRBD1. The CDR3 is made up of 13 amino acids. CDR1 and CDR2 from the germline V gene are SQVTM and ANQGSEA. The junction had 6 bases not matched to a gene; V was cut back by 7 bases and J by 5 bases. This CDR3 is CSGRTGAENIQYF. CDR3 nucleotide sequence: TGCAGCGGGAGGACAGGGGCTGAAAACATTCAGTACTTC.

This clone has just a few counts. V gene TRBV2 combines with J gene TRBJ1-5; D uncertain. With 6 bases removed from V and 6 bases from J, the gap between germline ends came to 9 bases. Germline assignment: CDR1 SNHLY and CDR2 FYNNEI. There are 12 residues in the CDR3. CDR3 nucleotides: TGTGCCAGCAGGAGGGTTGCTCAGCCCCAGCATTTT. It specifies CASRRVAQPQHF.

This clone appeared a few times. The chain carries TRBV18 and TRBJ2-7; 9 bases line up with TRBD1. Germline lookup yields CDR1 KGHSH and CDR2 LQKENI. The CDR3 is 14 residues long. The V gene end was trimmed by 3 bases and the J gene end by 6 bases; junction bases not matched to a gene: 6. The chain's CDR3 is CASSPGTGFTEQYF. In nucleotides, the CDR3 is TGTGCCAGCTCACCCGGGACAGGGTTTACCGAGCAGTACTTC. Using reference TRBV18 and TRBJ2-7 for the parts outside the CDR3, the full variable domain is NAGVMQNPRHLVRRRGQEARLRCSPMKGHSHVYWYRQLPEEGLKFMVYLQKENIIDESGMPKERFSAEFPKEGPSILRIQQVVRGDSAAYFCASSPGTGFTEQYFGPGTRLTVT.

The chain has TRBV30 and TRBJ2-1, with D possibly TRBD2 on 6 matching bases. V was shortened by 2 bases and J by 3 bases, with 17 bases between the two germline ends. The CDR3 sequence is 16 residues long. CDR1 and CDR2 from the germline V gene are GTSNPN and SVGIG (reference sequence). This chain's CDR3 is CAWSSGDGSNYNEQFF. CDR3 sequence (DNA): TGTGCCTGGAGTTCTGGGGACGGGAGCAACTACAATGAGCAGTTCTTC.

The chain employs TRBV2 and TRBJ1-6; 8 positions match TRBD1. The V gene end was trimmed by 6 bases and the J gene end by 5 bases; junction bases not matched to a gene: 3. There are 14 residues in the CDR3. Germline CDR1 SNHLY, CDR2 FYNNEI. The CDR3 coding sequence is TGTGCCAGCAGGCTGACAGGGGATAATTCACCCCTCCACTTT. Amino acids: CASRLTGDNSPLHF.

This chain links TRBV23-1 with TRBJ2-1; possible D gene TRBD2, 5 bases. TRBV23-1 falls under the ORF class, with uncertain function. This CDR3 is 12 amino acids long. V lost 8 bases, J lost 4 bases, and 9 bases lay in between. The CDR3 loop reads CASDRTYNEQFF. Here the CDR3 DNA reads TGCGCCAGCGATCGGACTTACAATGAGCAGTTCTTC.

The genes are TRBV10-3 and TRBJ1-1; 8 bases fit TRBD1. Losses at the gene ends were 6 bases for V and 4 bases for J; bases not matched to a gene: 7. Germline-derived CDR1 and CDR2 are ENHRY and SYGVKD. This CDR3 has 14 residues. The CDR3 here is CAIRPTGGLTEAFF. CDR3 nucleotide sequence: TGTGCCATCAGACCAACAGGGGGTCTCACTGAAGCTTTCTTT.

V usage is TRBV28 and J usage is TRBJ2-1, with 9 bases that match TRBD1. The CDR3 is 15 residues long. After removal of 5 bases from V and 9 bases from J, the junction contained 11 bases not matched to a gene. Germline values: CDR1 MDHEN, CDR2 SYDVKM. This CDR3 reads CASSRPGTGSGEQFF. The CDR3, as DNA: TGTGCCAGCAGTCGTCCCGGGACAGGGTCCGGTGAGCAGTTCTTC. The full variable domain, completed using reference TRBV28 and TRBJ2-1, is DVKVTQSSRYLVKRTGEKVFLECVQDMDHENMFWYRQDPGLGLRLIYFSYDVKMKEKGDIPEGYSVSREKKERFSLILESASTNQTSMYLCASSRPGTGSGEQFFGPGTRLTVL.

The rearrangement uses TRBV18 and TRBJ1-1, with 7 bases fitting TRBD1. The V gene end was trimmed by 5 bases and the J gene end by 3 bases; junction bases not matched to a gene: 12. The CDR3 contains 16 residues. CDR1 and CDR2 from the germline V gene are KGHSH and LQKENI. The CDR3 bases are TGTGCCAGCTCATCCACAGTAGACAGGGTGGACACTGAAGCTTTCTTT. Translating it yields CASSSTVDRVDTEAFF.